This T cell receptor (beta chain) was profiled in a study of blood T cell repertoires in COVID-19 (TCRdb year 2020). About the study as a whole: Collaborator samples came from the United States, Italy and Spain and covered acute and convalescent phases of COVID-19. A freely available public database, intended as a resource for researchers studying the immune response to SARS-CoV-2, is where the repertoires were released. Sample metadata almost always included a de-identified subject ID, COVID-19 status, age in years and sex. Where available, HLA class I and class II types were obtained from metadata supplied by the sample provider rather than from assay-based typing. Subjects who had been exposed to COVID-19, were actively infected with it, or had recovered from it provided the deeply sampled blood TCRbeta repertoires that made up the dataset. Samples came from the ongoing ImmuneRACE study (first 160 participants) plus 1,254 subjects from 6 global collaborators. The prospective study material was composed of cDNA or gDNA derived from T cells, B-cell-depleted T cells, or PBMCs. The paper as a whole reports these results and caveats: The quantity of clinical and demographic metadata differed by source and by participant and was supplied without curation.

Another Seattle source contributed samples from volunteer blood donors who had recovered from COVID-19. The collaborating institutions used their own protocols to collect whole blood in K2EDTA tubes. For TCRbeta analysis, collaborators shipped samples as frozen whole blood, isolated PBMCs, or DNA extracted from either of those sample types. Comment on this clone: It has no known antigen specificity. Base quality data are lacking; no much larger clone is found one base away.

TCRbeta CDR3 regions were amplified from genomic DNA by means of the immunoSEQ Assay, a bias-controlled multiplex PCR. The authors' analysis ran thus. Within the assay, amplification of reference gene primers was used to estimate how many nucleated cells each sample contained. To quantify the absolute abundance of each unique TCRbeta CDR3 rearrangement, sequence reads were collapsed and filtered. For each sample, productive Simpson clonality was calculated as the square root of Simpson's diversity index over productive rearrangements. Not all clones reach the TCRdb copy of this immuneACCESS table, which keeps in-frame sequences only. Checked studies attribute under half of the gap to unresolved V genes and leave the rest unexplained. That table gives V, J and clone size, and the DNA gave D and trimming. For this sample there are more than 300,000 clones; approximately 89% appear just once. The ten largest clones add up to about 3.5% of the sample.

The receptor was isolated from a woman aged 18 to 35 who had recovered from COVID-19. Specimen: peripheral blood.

Here the CDR3 is given as CASSLGLADNKYF. Read as DNA, the sequence is TGTGCCAGCAGCTTAGGCCTTGCGGACAACAAGTACTTC. This sequence uses TRBV7-9 and TRBJ2-5; perhaps TRBD1 is the D gene, with 5 bases matching. Cut back by 1 base and 12 bases, the V and J ends lie 15 bases apart. Measured from the cysteine to the phenylalanine, the CDR3 is 13 residues long. The DNA shown is the 39-base CDR3, in frame from base 1. Per the germline V gene (reference sequence), SEHNR is the CDR1 and FQNEAQ is the CDR2. With all but the CDR3 taken from the reference TRBV7-9 and TRBJ2-5 genes, the full variable domain is: DTGVSQNPRHKITKRGQNVTFRCDPISEHNRLYWYRQTLGQGPEFLTYFQNEAQLEKSRLLSDRFSAERPKGSFSTLEIQRTEQGDSAMYLCASSLGLADNKYFGPGTRLLVL.